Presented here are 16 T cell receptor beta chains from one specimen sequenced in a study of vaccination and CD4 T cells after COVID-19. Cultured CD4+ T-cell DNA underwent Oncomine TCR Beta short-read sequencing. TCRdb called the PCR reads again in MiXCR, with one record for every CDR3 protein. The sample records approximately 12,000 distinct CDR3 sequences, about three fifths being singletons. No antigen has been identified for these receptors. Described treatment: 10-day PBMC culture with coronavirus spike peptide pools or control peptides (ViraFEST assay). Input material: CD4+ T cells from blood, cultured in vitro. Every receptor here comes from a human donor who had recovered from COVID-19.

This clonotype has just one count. As DNA, the CDR3 is TGCAGTGCTGGGGCAACCCTACCTAGCACAGATACGCAGTATTTT. Amino acid sequence: CSAGATLPSTDTQYF. This chain links TRBV20-1 with TRBJ2-3; D perhaps matches TRBD1 (5 bases). The V gene lost 5 bases and the J gene lost 0 bases, with 15 bases spanning the gap. CDR1 is DFQATT, CDR2 SNEGSKA, per germline (reference sequence). The CDR3 is made up of 15 amino acids.

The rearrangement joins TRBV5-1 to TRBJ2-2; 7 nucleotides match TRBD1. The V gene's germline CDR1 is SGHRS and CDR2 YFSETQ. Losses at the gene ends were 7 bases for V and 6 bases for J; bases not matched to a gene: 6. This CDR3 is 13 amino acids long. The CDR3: CASGPTGSGELFF. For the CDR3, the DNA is TGCGCCAGCGGCCCGACAGGGTCCGGGGAGCTGTTTTTT.

In DNA, the CDR3 is TGTGCCAGCAGCCAACAAGAGACCCAGTACTTC. Protein product: CASSQQETQYF. The V call is TRBV6-1, the J call TRBJ2-5; unclear D gene. The CDR3 runs 11 residues. Germline CDR1 is MNHNS and CDR2 is SASEGT. The V end was cut by 6 bases, the J end by 2 bases, with 4 bases between.

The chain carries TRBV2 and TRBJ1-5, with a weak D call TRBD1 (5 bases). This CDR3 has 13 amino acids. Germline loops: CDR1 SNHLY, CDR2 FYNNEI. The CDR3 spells CATTGGSNQPQHF. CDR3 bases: TGTGCGACCACGGGGGGATCCAATCAGCCCCAGCATTTT.

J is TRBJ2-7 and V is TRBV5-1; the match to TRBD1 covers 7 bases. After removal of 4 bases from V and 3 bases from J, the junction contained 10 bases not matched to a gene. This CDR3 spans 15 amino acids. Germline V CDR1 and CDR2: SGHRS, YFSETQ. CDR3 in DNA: TGCGCCAGCAGCCGCGGAACAGGGGCTGGCTACGAGCAGTACTTC. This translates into CASSRGTGAGYEQYF.

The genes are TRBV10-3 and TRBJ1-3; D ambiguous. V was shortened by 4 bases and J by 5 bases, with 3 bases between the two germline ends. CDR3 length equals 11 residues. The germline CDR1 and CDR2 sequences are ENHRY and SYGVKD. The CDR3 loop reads CAISVRNTIYF. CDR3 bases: TGTGCCATCAGTGTCAGAAACACCATATATTTT.

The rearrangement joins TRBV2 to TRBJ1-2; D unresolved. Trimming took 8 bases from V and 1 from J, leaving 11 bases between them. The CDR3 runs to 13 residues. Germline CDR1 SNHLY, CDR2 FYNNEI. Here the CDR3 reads CASSRTRNYGYTF. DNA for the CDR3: TGTGCCAGCTCTAGGACCCGTAACTATGGCTACACCTTC.

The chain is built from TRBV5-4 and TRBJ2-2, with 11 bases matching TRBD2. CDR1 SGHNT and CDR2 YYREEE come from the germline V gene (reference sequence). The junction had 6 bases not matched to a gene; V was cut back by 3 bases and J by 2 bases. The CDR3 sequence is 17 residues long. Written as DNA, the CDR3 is TGTGCCAGCAGCTCTGGGACTAGCGGTTATAACACCGGGGAGCTGTTTTTT. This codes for CASSSGTSGYNTGELFF.

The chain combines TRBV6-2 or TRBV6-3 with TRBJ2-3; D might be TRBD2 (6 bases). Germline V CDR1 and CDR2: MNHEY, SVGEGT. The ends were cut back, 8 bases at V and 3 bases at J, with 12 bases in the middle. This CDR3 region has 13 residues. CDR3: CASCRGMTDTQYF. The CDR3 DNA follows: TGTGCCAGCTGCCGGGGGATGACAGATACGCAGTATTTT.

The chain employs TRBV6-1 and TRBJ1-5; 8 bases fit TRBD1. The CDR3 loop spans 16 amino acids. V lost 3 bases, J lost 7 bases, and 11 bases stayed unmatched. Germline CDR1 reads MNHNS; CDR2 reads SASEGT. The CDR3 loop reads CASSDHVGQGVQPQHF. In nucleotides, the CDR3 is TGTGCCAGCAGTGACCATGTCGGACAGGGTGTCCAGCCCCAGCATTTT.

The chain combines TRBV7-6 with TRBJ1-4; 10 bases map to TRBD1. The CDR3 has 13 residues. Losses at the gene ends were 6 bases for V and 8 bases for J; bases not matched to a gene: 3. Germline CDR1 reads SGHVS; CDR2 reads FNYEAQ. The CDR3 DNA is TGTGCCAGCAGTGACAGGGGGCCCGAAAAACTGTTTTTT. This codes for CASSDRGPEKLFF. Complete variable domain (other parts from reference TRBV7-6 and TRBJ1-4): GAGVSQSPRYKVTKRGQDVALRCDPISGHVSLYWYRQALGQGPEFLTYFNYEAQQDKSGLPNDRFSAERPEGSISTLTIQRTEQRDSAMYRCASSDRGPEKLFFGSGTQLSVL.

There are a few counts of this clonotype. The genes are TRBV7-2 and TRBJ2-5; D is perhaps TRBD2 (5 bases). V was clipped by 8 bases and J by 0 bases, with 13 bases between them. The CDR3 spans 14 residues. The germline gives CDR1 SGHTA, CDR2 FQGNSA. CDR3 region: CASRPAGNQETQYF. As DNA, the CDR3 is TGTGCCAGCCGGCCTGCGGGCAACCAAGAGACCCAGTACTTC.

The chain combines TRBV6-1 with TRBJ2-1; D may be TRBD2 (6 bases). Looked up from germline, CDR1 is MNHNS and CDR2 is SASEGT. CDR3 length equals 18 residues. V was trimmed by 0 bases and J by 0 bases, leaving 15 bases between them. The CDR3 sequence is CASSEATIAASSYNEQFF. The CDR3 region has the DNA TGTGCCAGCAGTGAAGCTACGATAGCGGCCAGCTCCTACAATGAGCAGTTCTTC.

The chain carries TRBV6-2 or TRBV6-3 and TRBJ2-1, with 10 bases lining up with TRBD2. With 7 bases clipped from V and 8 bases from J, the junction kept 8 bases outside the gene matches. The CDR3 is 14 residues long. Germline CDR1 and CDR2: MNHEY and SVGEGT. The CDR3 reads CASTASGRAYEQFF. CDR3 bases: TGTGCCAGCACGGCTAGCGGGAGAGCATATGAGCAGTTCTTC.

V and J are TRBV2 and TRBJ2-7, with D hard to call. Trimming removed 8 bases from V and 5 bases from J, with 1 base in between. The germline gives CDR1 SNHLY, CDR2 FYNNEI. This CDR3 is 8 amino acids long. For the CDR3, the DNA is TGTGCCAGCCACGAGCAGTACTTC. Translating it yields CASHEQYF.

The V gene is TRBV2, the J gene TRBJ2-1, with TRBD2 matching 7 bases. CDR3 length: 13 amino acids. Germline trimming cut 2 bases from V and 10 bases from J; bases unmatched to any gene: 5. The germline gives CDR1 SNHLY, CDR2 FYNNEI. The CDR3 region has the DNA TGTGCCAGCAGTGAAACGGCTAGCGGCGAGCAGTTCTTC. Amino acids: CASSETASGEQFF.